The 29 T cell receptor beta chains in this list originate from one sample, sequenced in a study of response to subunit inactivated influenza vaccine. One entry per CDR3 protein, called by TCRdb with MiXCR from the RT-PCR reads. The data contain about 530,000 distinct CDR3 sequences, about 10% of them singletons. The sample consisted of PBMCs from blood, taken on the day of vaccination. These receptors came from a man aged 50-60 years who received an inactivated influenza vaccine.

This clonotype was observed a few times. The chain links TRBV7-2 to TRBJ1-5; 9 nucleotides agree with TRBD1. The CDR3 covers 16 residues. With 0 bases clipped from V and 6 bases from J, the junction kept 6 bases outside the gene matches. Germline V gene lookup returns CDR1 SGHTA and CDR2 FQGNSA. The CDR3 nucleotides read TGTGCCAGCAGCTTAGCTTTTGGACAGGGGCGTCAGCCCCAGCATTTT. This sequence encodes CASSLAFGQGRQPQHF. The complete variable domain, with remaining parts taken from reference TRBV7-2 and TRBJ1-5, reads GAGVSQSPSNKVTEKGKDVELRCDPISGHTALYWYRQSLGQGLEFLIYFQGNSAPDKSGLPSDRFSAERTGGSVSTLTIQRTQQEDSAVYLCASSLAFGQGRQPQHFGDGTRLSIL.

The J gene is TRBJ1-5, the V gene TRBV20-1; D gene unclear. The CDR3 length is 12 residues. Germline CDR1 reads DFQATT; CDR2 reads SNEGSKA (reference sequence). Trimming left V 3 bases short and J 8 bases short, with 11 bases between. The CDR3 DNA reads TGCAGTGCTAGTGACCACCTTAAGCCCCAGCATTTT. Protein product: CSASDHLKPQHF.

The chain joins TRBV19 to TRBJ2-5; tentatively, D is TRBD1 (6 bases). CDR3 length: 15 amino acids. CDR1 and CDR2 from the germline V gene are LNHDA and SQIVND (reference sequence). V was cut by 7 bases and J by 5 bases, with 20 bases left in between. This CDR3 reads CASTRGYSGMETQYF. CDR3 bases: TGTGCCAGTACCAGGGGATACTCCGGGATGGAGACCCAGTACTTC. The whole variable domain, filled in from reference TRBV19 and TRBJ2-5, reads DGGITQSPKYLFRKEGQNVTLSCEQNLNHDAMYWYRQDPGQGLRLIYYSQIVNDFQKGDIAEGYSVSREKKESFPLTVTSAQKNPTAFYLCASTRGYSGMETQYFGPGTRLLVL.

This clonotype has just a few counts. The rearrangement joins TRBV2 to TRBJ2-3; 12 bases match TRBD2. J gave up 3 bases and V 3 bases, and 1 base lay outside the gene matches. This CDR3 region has 15 residues. Germline V gene data show CDR1 as SNHLY and CDR2 as FYNNEI. CDR3 in amino acids: CASSETSGRTDTQYF. Written as DNA, the CDR3 is TGTGCCAGCAGTGAGACTAGCGGGAGAACAGATACGCAGTATTTT.

This clonotype was counted only a few times. The chain links TRBV6-2 or TRBV6-3 to TRBJ2-5; D perhaps matches TRBD2 (6 bases). CDR1 and CDR2 from the germline V gene are MNHEY and SVGEGT. The CDR3 spans 14 residues. V lost 6 bases and J lost 7, with 18 bases in between. CDR3 loop: CASSPGLASGTQYF. CDR3 coding DNA: TGTGCCAGCAGCCCTGGGCTAGCGTCTGGGACCCAGTACTTC.

This clonotype was counted many times. The V call is TRBV7-9, the J call TRBJ2-2; D ambiguous. This CDR3 has 15 amino acids. Between the trimmed V and J ends, which lost 3 bases and 1 base, there was a span of 9 bases. The germline V gene has CDR1 SEHNR and CDR2 FQNEAQ (reference sequence). The CDR3 bases are TGTGCCAGCAGCTTTCTACAGTGGAACACCGGGGAGCTGTTTTTT. Translating it yields CASSFLQWNTGELFF.

The chain recombines TRBV20-1 with TRBJ2-3; 8 bases agree with TRBD2. Germline assignment: CDR1 DFQATT and CDR2 SNEGSKA (reference sequence). The CDR3 is 17 amino acids. The V segment lost 1 base and the J segment 4 bases; nucleotides outside the gene matches: 13. Here the CDR3 DNA reads TGCAGTGCTAGAGGTTTTGCCAGCGGGAGATCCCCAGATACGCAGTATTTT. Protein sequence: CSARGFASGRSPDTQYF.

This clonotype was picked up a small number of times. CDR3: CASSYDRADTQYF. CDR3 DNA sequence: TGTGCCAGCAGTTACGACAGGGCAGATACGCAGTATTTT. The chain uses TRBV12-3 or TRBV12-4 and TRBJ2-3; 7 bases match TRBD1. V trimming: 4 bases; J trimming: 4 bases; junction bases outside the gene matches: 2. This CDR3 contains 13 residues.

This clonotype was seen a handful of times. This chain uses TRBV6-2 or TRBV6-3 with TRBJ1-1; unclear D gene. Trimming shortened V by 0 bases and J by 4 bases, and 12 bases separated the two germline ends. This CDR3 region has 15 residues. Germline V gene lookup returns CDR1 MNHEY and CDR2 SVGEGT. DNA for the CDR3: TGTGCCAGCAGTTACTCGGAAGGGCCGTTCACTGAAGCTTTCTTT. Its protein product is CASSYSEGPFTEAFF.

The rearrangement joins TRBV6-1 to TRBJ2-6; D gene uncertain. Germline V gene lookup returns CDR1 MNHNS and CDR2 SASEGT. Trimming removed 7 bases at V and 3 bases at J, with 7 bases between. The CDR3 has 13 residues. This chain's CDR3 is CASTESGANVLTF. CDR3 sequence (DNA): TGTGCCAGCACCGAAAGTGGGGCCAACGTCCTGACTTTC.

V and J are TRBV19 and TRBJ2-3; TRBD1 matches 7 bases. There are 15 residues in the CDR3. Germline trimming cut 6 bases from V and 2 bases from J; bases unmatched to any gene: 8. Germline loops: CDR1 LNHDA, CDR2 SQIVND (reference sequence). CDR3 sequence reads: CASSWGQRNTDTQYF. CDR3 sequence (DNA): TGTGCCAGTAGCTGGGGACAGCGCAACACAGATACGCAGTATTTT. The full variable domain, in which reference TRBV19 and TRBJ2-3 provide the parts outside the CDR3, is DGGITQSPKYLFRKEGQNVTLSCEQNLNHDAMYWYRQDPGQGLRLIYYSQIVNDFQKGDIAEGYSVSREKKESFPLTVTSAQKNPTAFYLCASSWGQRNTDTQYFGPGTRLTVL.

This clonotype was found once. The chain links TRBV5-1 to TRBJ2-3; TRBD2 aligns across 9 bases. The germline V gene has CDR1 SGHRS and CDR2 YFSETQ. The CDR3 extends over 15 amino acids. The junction had 2 bases not matched to a gene; V was cut back by 0 bases and J by 3 bases. CDR3 DNA: TGCGCCAGCAGCTTGGAGCGGGGGGCGACAGATACGCAGTATTTT. It specifies CASSLERGATDTQYF. Full variable domain (missing parts from reference TRBV5-1 and TRBJ2-3): KAGVTQTPRYLIKTRGQQVTLSCSPISGHRSVSWYQQTPGQGLQFLFEYFSETQRNKGNFPGRFSGRQFSNSRSEMNVSTLELGDSALYLCASSLERGATDTQYFGPGTRLTVL.

This clonotype was seen a few times. CDR3 sequence reads: CASSFTGETDTQYF. CDR3 DNA: TGTGCCAGCAGCTTTACAGGGGAGACAGATACGCAGTATTTT. The chain uses TRBV7-9 and TRBJ2-3; 7 bases line up with TRBD1. Germline assignment: CDR1 SEHNR and CDR2 FQNEAQ (reference sequence). J lost 3 bases, V lost 3 bases, and 3 bases had no gene match. CDR3 size: 14 residues. The complete variable domain, with remaining parts taken from reference TRBV7-9 and TRBJ2-3, reads DTGVSQNPRHKITKRGQNVTFRCDPISEHNRLYWYRQTLGQGPEFLTYFQNEAQLEKSRLLSDRFSAERPKGSFSTLEIQRTEQGDSAMYLCASSFTGETDTQYFGPGTRLTVL.

CDR3 nucleotides: TGTGCCAGCACCACGGGACAGGTATACAATGAGCAGTTCTTC. The encoded protein is CASTTGQVYNEQFF. V and J are TRBV28 and TRBJ2-1, with 8 bases that match TRBD1. The V and J ends lost 7 bases and 4 bases, in that order; junction bases with no gene match: 6. Germline CDR1 is MDHEN and CDR2 is SYDVKM. This CDR3 is 14 amino acids long.

CDR3 sequence: CSAAGTAFETQYF. In DNA form, the CDR3 reads TGCAGTGCCGCTGGGACCGCCTTTGAGACCCAGTACTTC. The chain carries TRBV20-1 and TRBJ2-5; perhaps D is TRBD1 or TRBD2 (5 bases each). CDR3 length equals 13 residues. The V gene lost 6 bases and the J gene lost 5 bases, with 16 bases spanning the gap. The germline V gene encodes CDR1 DFQATT and CDR2 SNEGSKA (reference sequence).

The chain has TRBV6-2 or TRBV6-3 and TRBJ2-6; D gene uncertain. V was clipped by 6 bases and J by 0 bases, with 12 bases between them. This CDR3 contains 16 residues. The V gene's germline CDR1 is MNHEY and CDR2 SVGEGT. In DNA, the CDR3 is TGTGCCAGCAGCGACACCCTTTTCTCTGGGGCCAACGTCCTGACTTTC. It codes for CASSDTLFSGANVLTF.

At least ten counts were recorded for this clonotype. This chain joins TRBV5-1 and TRBJ1-1; D is uncertain. Germline CDR1 reads SGHRS; CDR2 reads YFSETQ. CDR3 length: 14 residues. The V end lost 4 bases, the J end lost 1 base, and 11 bases lay between the germline ends. The CDR3 spells CASSTALQNTEAFF. For the CDR3, the DNA is TGCGCCAGCAGCACGGCGTTACAGAACACTGAAGCTTTCTTT. The full variable domain, rest sourced from reference TRBV5-1 and TRBJ1-1, is KAGVTQTPRYLIKTRGQQVTLSCSPISGHRSVSWYQQTPGQGLQFLFEYFSETQRNKGNFPGRFSGRQFSNSRSEMNVSTLELGDSALYLCASSTALQNTEAFFGQGTRLTVV.

The chain employs TRBV19 and TRBJ2-1; D is perhaps TRBD1 or TRBD2 (5 bases each). Per germline, CDR1 LNHDA and CDR2 SQIVND (reference sequence). The ends were cut back, 6 bases at V and 4 bases at J, with 13 bases in the middle. The CDR3 is 14 residues long. In DNA form, the CDR3 reads TGTGCCAGTAGCTACCGGGACCGTTACAATGAGCAGTTCTTC. It yields the protein CASSYRDRYNEQFF.

This chain joins TRBV30 and TRBJ1-6; D ambiguous. The germline CDR1 and CDR2 sequences are GTSNPN and SVGIG (reference sequence). The length of the CDR3 is 15 residues. V lost 4 bases and J 0 bases, leaving 10 bases between the germline ends. The CDR3 spells CAWTSPSSYNSPLHF. The DNA for the CDR3 is TGTGCCTGGACCTCCCCCAGCTCCTATAATTCACCCCTCCACTTT.

A few counts support this clonotype. This chain links TRBV4-1 with TRBJ2-2, with TRBD2 identical over 8 bases. V lost 1 base and J lost 7; bases outside the gene matches: 5. The CDR3 length is 15 residues. CDR1 and CDR2 (germline): MGHRA, YSYEKL. The CDR3 bases are TGCGCCAGCAGCCAAGTGATAGCGGGACGCGGGGAGCTGTTTTTT. This encodes CASSQVIAGRGELFF.

Turning to this clonotype: With a much larger clone just one base away, this may be a read error. The chain uses TRBV11-2 and TRBJ2-7, with 13 bases fitting TRBD2. This CDR3 has 19 residues. Germline CDR1 is SGHAT and CDR2 is FQNNGV. CDR3 nucleotides: TGTGCCAGCAGCTCGAAATCCGGGACTAGCGGGGCTAAATCCTTCGAGCAGTACTTC. Amino acids: CASSSKSGTSGAKSFEQYF.

The sample holds a few counts of this clonotype. J is TRBJ1-1 and V is TRBV6-1; D is unclear. Germline values: CDR1 MNHNS, CDR2 SASEGT. The CDR3 is made up of 13 amino acids. V was trimmed by 1 base and J by 11 bases, leaving 14 bases between them. CDR3 DNA: TGTGCCAGCAGTGAAGTGACATCCACTAGGGCTTTCTTT. As protein: CASSEVTSTRAFF.

This chain uses TRBV18 with TRBJ2-1, with D possibly being TRBD1 or TRBD2 (6 bases each). This CDR3 is 14 amino acids long. Germline V gene data show CDR1 as KGHSH and CDR2 as LQKENI. Trimming removed 3 bases at V and 10 bases at J, with 16 bases between. The CDR3 DNA reads as TGTGCCAGCTCACCCTCCGGGGGTACAGGGGAGCAGTTCTTC. Protein: CASSPSGGTGEQFF.

This rearrangement joins TRBV20-1 to TRBJ2-1; 10 nucleotides agree with TRBD2. The CDR3 has 13 amino acids. The V and J ends lost 3 bases and 7 bases, in that order; junction bases with no gene match: 3. Germline V gene sequence: CDR1 DFQATT, CDR2 SNEGSKA (reference sequence). The CDR3 nucleotides read TGCAGTGCTAGGGCTAGCGGGAGAAATGAGCAGTTCTTC. Its translation: CSARASGRNEQFF.

The V call is TRBV6-4, the J call TRBJ2-2; 7 nucleotides agree with TRBD2. Germline V lookup: CDR1 MRHNA, CDR2 SNTAGT. The CDR3 runs to 17 residues. V lost 3 bases to trimming and J lost 6 bases; unmatched junction nucleotides: 13. The CDR3 region has the DNA TGTGCCAGCAGTGAAGAGCCCTCCCAAGGGAGGGCCGGGGAGCTGTTTTTT. It yields the protein CASSEEPSQGRAGELFF.

The V gene is TRBV7-9, the J gene TRBJ1-1; D perhaps matches TRBD1 (5 bases). Trimming stripped 7 bases from V and 1 base from J, with 19 bases between. Germline values: CDR1 SEHNR, CDR2 FQNEAQ (reference sequence). The CDR3 is made up of 16 amino acids. CDR3 in DNA: TGTGCCAGCACGTTGGCAGGGACGGTGAGGAACACTGAAGCTTTCTTT. As protein: CASTLAGTVRNTEAFF.

The V call is TRBV7-2, the J call TRBJ1-6; 7 bases fit TRBD1. The trim removed 4 bases at V and 8 bases at J, leaving 5 bases unmatched. Germline V gene lookup returns CDR1 SGHTA and CDR2 FQGNSA. This CDR3 contains 14 residues. The CDR3 nucleotides are TGTGCCAGCAGCTACAGGGGTTTTGATTCACCCCTCCACTTT. Translated, it gives CASSYRGFDSPLHF.

This clonotype showed up just a few times. The chain combines TRBV5-5 with TRBJ2-4; 7 bases match TRBD2. Per germline, CDR1 SGHKS and CDR2 YYEKEE (reference sequence). The V segment lost 0 bases and the J segment 7 bases; nucleotides outside the gene matches: 10. This CDR3 has 16 amino acids. The CDR3 spells CASSLALGLGGNIQYF. In DNA form, the CDR3 reads TGTGCCAGCAGCTTGGCCCTGGGACTCGGGGGGAACATTCAGTACTTC.

The chain combines TRBV7-2 with TRBJ2-1; TRBD2 aligns across 11 bases. The V gene's germline CDR1 is SGHTA and CDR2 FQGNSA. V trimming: 0 bases; J trimming: 9 bases; junction bases outside the gene matches: 10. The CDR3 contains 17 residues. CDR3 sequence: CASSLAEIVAGGFEQFF. DNA of the CDR3: TGTGCCAGCAGCTTAGCTGAAATTGTAGCGGGAGGGTTTGAGCAGTTCTTC. Together with reference TRBV7-2 and TRBJ2-1, the CDR3 gives the full variable domain: GAGVSQSPSNKVTEKGKDVELRCDPISGHTALYWYRQSLGQGLEFLIYFQGNSAPDKSGLPSDRFSAERTGGSVSTLTIQRTQQEDSAVYLCASSLAEIVAGGFEQFFGPGTRLTVL.